Below, 28 T cell receptor beta chains from the same sample are listed, as sequenced in a study of CD8+CD57+ T cells in acquired aplastic anemia. The TCR beta profiling, which covered VDJ combination and CDR3 sequence, was carried out using genomic DNA as the template. One entry per CDR3 protein, called by TCRdb with MiXCR from the reads. The data show about 190,000 distinct CDR3 sequences, about 53% seen once. The sample consisted of sorted CD4+, CD8+, or CD8+CD57+ T cells (not recorded which) from PBMCs. These receptors were taken from a human donor in good health, serving as a control.

The table lists this clonotype with many counts. V usage is TRBV9 and J usage is TRBJ2-1, with TRBD2 identical over 14 bases. With 2 bases clipped from V and 8 bases from J, the junction kept 6 bases outside the gene matches. The CDR3 is 16 residues long. CDR1 SGDLS and CDR2 YYNGEE come from the germline V gene. This chain's CDR3 is CASSVGMTSGGDEQFF. CDR3 nucleotide sequence: TGTGCCAGCAGCGTTGGAATGACTAGCGGGGGGGATGAGCAGTTCTTC. The full variable domain, in which reference TRBV9 and TRBJ2-1 provide the parts outside the CDR3, is DSGVTQTPKHLITATGQRVTLRCSPRSGDLSVYWYQQSLDQGLQFLIQYYNGEERAKGNILERFSAQQFPDLHSELNLSSLELGDSALYFCASSVGMTSGGDEQFFGPGTRLTVL.

This clonotype was detected once. A much larger clone lies a single base off, so this may be a read error. V and J are TRBV6-1 and TRBJ2-1; D is perhaps TRBD2 (6 bases). Germline V gene data show CDR1 as MNHNS and CDR2 as SASEGT. Trimming took off 4 bases at V and 9 bases at J, with 10 bases between the two ends. The CDR3 length is 12 residues. The CDR3 DNA sequence: TGTGCCAGCAGTGGGAGGGGCAGTGAGCAGTTCTTC. Translated, it gives CASSGRGSEQFF.

This clonotype showed up many times. The rearrangement links TRBV13 to TRBJ1-5; D uncertain. Trimming removed 0 bases from V and 5 bases from J, with 11 bases in between. From germline, CDR1 is PRHDT and CDR2 FYEKMQ (reference sequence). The CDR3 is 15 residues long. CDR3 nucleotide sequence: TGTGCCAGCAGCTTAGGACGAGCAGTTGATCAGCCCCAGCATTTT. It specifies CASSLGRAVDQPQHF.

This clonotype appeared many times. The chain links TRBV20-1 to TRBJ2-1; 14 positions agree with TRBD2. Germline-derived CDR1 and CDR2 are DFQATT and SNEGSKA (reference sequence). After removal of 6 bases from V and 7 bases from J, the junction contained 5 bases not matched to a gene. The CDR3 length is 14 residues. In nucleotides, the CDR3 is TGCAGTGCGGAAGGGACTAGCGGGAGTAATGAGCAGTTCTTC. Translating gives CSAEGTSGSNEQFF.

This clonotype appeared many times. The chain combines TRBV4-1 with TRBJ1-6; D remains unclear. Trimming took off 0 bases at V and 9 bases at J, with 15 bases between the two ends. Looked up from germline, CDR1 is MGHRA and CDR2 is YSYEKL. The CDR3 has 16 residues. The CDR3 sequence is CASSQEGRGLGSPLHF. DNA of the CDR3: TGCGCCAGCAGCCAAGAGGGCCGGGGTTTAGGTTCACCCCTCCACTTT.

Notes on this clonotype: The junction departs from the called germline gene at one end, perhaps through a read error. The V gene is TRBV2, the J gene TRBJ1-2, with 11 bases identical to TRBD1. CDR1 is SNHLY and CDR2 is FYNNEI in the germline V gene. The CDR3 sequence is 19 residues long. CDR3 coding DNA: TGTGCCATCAGTCCACTTGAATATAGGGACAGGGGGTTCAACTATGGCTACACCTTC. Translation: CAISPLEYRDRGFNYGYTF.

The sample holds many counts of this clonotype. The chain carries TRBV6-2 or TRBV6-3 and TRBJ1-5, with D unclear. This CDR3 region has 16 residues. Trimming stripped 5 bases from V and 5 bases from J, with 19 bases between. Germline assignment: CDR1 MNHEY and CDR2 SVGEGT. The CDR3 coding sequence is TGTGCCAGCAGTGATCTTGTAAGAGGCACGGATCAGCCCCAGCATTTT. This gives the protein CASSDLVRGTDQPQHF.

A remark on this clonotype: A read error may be the cause here, since a much bigger clone is one base away. The chain uses TRBV4-3 and TRBJ1-2; no reliable D call. This CDR3 comprises 13 residues. The germline CDR1 and CDR2 sequences are LGHNA and YSLEER. CDR3 amino acids: CAGSQSEGYGYTF. The CDR3, as DNA: TGCGCCGGCAGCCAATCCGAGGGCTATGGCTACACCTTC.

Remarks on this clonotype: At one of its ends the junction is not consistent with the germline gene, which may arise from a read error. The chain combines TRBV10-3 with TRBJ1-2; D is undetermined. The CDR3 contains 14 residues. Germline lookup yields CDR1 ENHRY and CDR2 SYGVKD. The CDR3 nucleotides read TGCGCCATCAAAGACGGGGAGGTATCCTATGGCCACACCTTC. Protein: CAIKDGEVSYGHTF.

Concerning this clonotype: A read error may account for a junction end that differs from germline. The chain recombines TRBV7-8 with TRBJ2-7; 7 bases fit TRBD1. CDR1 and CDR2 from the germline V gene are SGHVS and FQNEAQ. This CDR3 region has 15 residues. The CDR3 coding sequence is TGTGCCGGCAGCTTAGGGGCAGGGGGTGCCTACGAGCAGTACTTC. Translated, it gives CAGSLGAGGAYEQYF.

There are many counts of this clonotype. The chain is built from TRBV2 and TRBJ1-3; 9 bases agree with TRBD1. Per the germline V gene, CDR1 is SNHLY and CDR2 is FYNNEI. The CDR3 covers 16 residues. V lost 6 bases and J lost 2; bases outside the gene matches: 8. CDR3 sequence: CASSGQGTGAGNTIYF. CDR3 DNA sequence: TGTGCCAGCAGCGGACAGGGGACCGGGGCTGGAAACACCATATATTTT.

Ten or more counts support this clonotype. V and J are TRBV19 and TRBJ1-1; tentatively, D is TRBD1 (6 bases). V was pared by 3 bases and J by 1 base, with 12 bases between. CDR3 length: 15 amino acids. CDR1 is LNHDA and CDR2 is SQIVND in the germline V gene (reference sequence). DNA for the CDR3: TGTGCCAGTAGTATCCCGGGACATACGAACACTGAAGCTTTCTTT. It translates to CASSIPGHTNTEAFF.

This clonotype has at least ten counts. The V gene is TRBV4-1, the J gene TRBJ1-2; 11 bases line up with TRBD1. CDR1 is MGHRA and CDR2 is YSYEKL in the germline V gene. The CDR3 consists of 16 residues. V was clipped by 0 bases and J by 4 bases; unmatched bases: 4. CDR3 loop: CASSQDPGTGGYGYTF. CDR3 DNA: TGCGCCAGCAGCCAAGATCCCGGGACAGGGGGCTATGGCTACACCTTC.

The chain joins TRBV11-3 to TRBJ2-2; tentative D call: TRBD2 (7 bases). V lost 5 bases and J 8 bases, leaving 21 bases between the germline ends. The CDR3 totals 16 residues. Germline V lookup: CDR1 SGHNT, CDR2 YENEEA. The chain's CDR3 is CASSHRAGGSMGELFF. As DNA, the CDR3 is TGTGCCAGCAGCCACAGGGCTGGCGGGAGCATGGGGGAGCTGTTTTTT. Together with reference TRBV11-3 and TRBJ2-2, the CDR3 gives the full variable domain: EAGVVQSPRYKIIEKKQPVAFWCNPISGHNTLYWYLQNLGQGPELLIRYENEEAVDDSQLPKDRFSAERLKGVDSTLKIQPAELGDSAVYLCASSHRAGGSMGELFFGEGSRLTVL.

This clonotype appeared a few times. The chain has TRBV11-3 and TRBJ2-7; D unclear. Germline CDR1 reads SGHNT; CDR2 reads YENEEA. This CDR3 contains 12 residues. V was pared by 1 base and J by 6 bases, with 7 bases between. In DNA, the CDR3 is TGTGCCAGCAGCTTAGTCGGAAGCGAGCAGTACTTC. Encoded protein: CASSLVGSEQYF. The full variable domain, in which reference TRBV11-3 and TRBJ2-7 provide the parts outside the CDR3, is EAGVVQSPRYKIIEKKQPVAFWCNPISGHNTLYWYLQNLGQGPELLIRYENEEAVDDSQLPKDRFSAERLKGVDSTLKIQPAELGDSAVYLCASSLVGSEQYFGPGTRLTVT.

The chain recombines TRBV19 with TRBJ1-2; no clear D gene. The germline gives CDR1 LNHDA, CDR2 SQIVND (reference sequence). Trimming removed 3 bases at V and 8 bases at J, with 10 bases between. The CDR3 runs to 12 residues. The CDR3 DNA reads as TGTGCCAGTAGTATCCGGGGTGACGGCTACACCTTC. Translated, it gives CASSIRGDGYTF.

This clonotype has just a few counts. Being one base from a much bigger clone, this may be a read error. The chain has TRBV5-4 and TRBJ2-3; no clear D. This CDR3 has 14 amino acids. V lost 2 bases and J lost 0, with 7 bases in between. The germline gives CDR1 SGHNT, CDR2 YYREEE (reference sequence). CDR3 sequence (DNA): TGTGCCAGCAGCTTAACCTATAGCACAGATACGCAGTATTTT. Translated: CASSLTYSTDTQYF.

V is TRBV20-1 and J is TRBJ2-7, with 11 bases lining up with TRBD2. The germline V gene encodes CDR1 DFQATT and CDR2 SNEGSKA (reference sequence). The length of the CDR3 is 13 residues. The junction had 3 bases not matched to a gene; V was cut back by 5 bases and J by 3 bases. This chain's CDR3 is CSAGTSGLYEQYF. The CDR3 DNA sequence: TGCAGTGCTGGGACTAGCGGACTCTACGAGCAGTACTTC.

This clonotype has at least ten counts. This chain joins TRBV4-2 and TRBJ2-1, with D possibly matching TRBD2 (7 bases). Trimming took off 0 bases at V and 3 bases at J, with 12 bases between the two ends. This CDR3 comprises 16 residues. CDR1 is LGHNA and CDR2 is YNFKEQ in the germline V gene. CDR3 sequence (DNA): TGTGCCAGCAGCCAAGATAGGGGGGGCAACTACAATGAGCAGTTCTTC. Amino acids: CASSQDRGGNYNEQFF.

The chain is built from TRBV24-1 and TRBJ2-5; maybe TRBD2 (6 bases). The germline V gene has CDR1 KGHDR and CDR2 SFDVKD. This CDR3 has 15 amino acids. The V and J ends lost 4 bases and 4 bases respectively, with 15 bases between them. The CDR3 sequence is CATSDRGTGGETQYF. The CDR3 nucleotides read TGTGCCACCAGTGACCGCGGGACGGGCGGAGAGACCCAGTACTTC.

This clonotype was seen a single time. The V call is TRBV19, the J call TRBJ2-3, with 8 bases aligning to TRBD2. The CDR3 has 16 residues. V was pared by 4 bases and J by 10 bases, with 16 bases of the junction left unmatched. Germline CDR1 LNHDA, CDR2 SQIVND (reference sequence). The CDR3 DNA reads as TGTGCCAGTAGTACTCTACCCCCGACGGGGGGGACCCCGCAGTATTTT. Translating gives CASSTLPPTGGTPQYF.

This clonotype was counted a few times. This chain uses TRBV7-8 with TRBJ2-5; 7 bases line up with TRBD2. J was trimmed by 4 bases and V by 6 bases; bases with no gene match: 8. The length of the CDR3 is 14 residues. Germline assignment: CDR1 SGHVS and CDR2 FQNEAQ. CDR3 sequence: CASRTPGLRETQYF. The CDR3 coding sequence is TGTGCCAGCAGAACCCCGGGACTACGAGAGACCCAGTACTTC.

The J gene is TRBJ1-5, the V gene TRBV5-1, with D tentatively TRBD1 (5 bases). Germline V lookup: CDR1 SGHRS, CDR2 YFSETQ. The V end was cut by 0 bases, the J end by 4 bases, with 14 bases between. This CDR3 contains 16 residues. Written as DNA, the CDR3 is TGCGCCAGCAGCTTGGAACCGGGGCGCGGAAATCAGCCCCAGCATTTT. Encoded protein: CASSLEPGRGNQPQHF.

In this sample, this clonotype turned up many times. The J gene is TRBJ1-1, the V gene TRBV11-1, with a possible D match to TRBD1 (5 bases). From germline, CDR1 is SGHAT and CDR2 FQDESV (reference sequence). The germline V and J ends were trimmed by 0 bases and 7 bases, with 12 bases remaining between them. The CDR3 is 14 amino acids. CDR3 protein: CASSLAHIDSEAFF. In DNA form, the CDR3 reads TGTGCCAGCAGCTTAGCCCATATCGACAGTGAAGCTTTCTTT.

The rearrangement links TRBV24-1 to TRBJ2-5; the match to TRBD1 covers 9 bases. The CDR3 is 15 amino acids. The V segment lost 5 bases and the J segment 5 bases; nucleotides outside the gene matches: 8. CDR1 is KGHDR and CDR2 is SFDVKD in the germline V gene. CDR3 protein: CATSGAGQGRETQYF. CDR3 bases: TGTGCCACCAGTGGAGCGGGACAGGGTAGGGAGACCCAGTACTTC.

This clonotype was seen ten or more times. This chain connects TRBV5-1 to TRBJ2-5, with TRBD1 matching over 7 bases. The CDR3 contains 14 residues. The V and J ends lost 4 bases and 3 bases, in that order; junction bases with no gene match: 6. Germline CDR1 is SGHRS and CDR2 is YFSETQ. CDR3 residues: CASSVPGQKETQYF. Written as DNA, the CDR3 is TGCGCCAGCAGCGTGCCGGGACAGAAAGAGACCCAGTACTTC. Combining the CDR3 with reference TRBV5-1 and TRBJ2-5 gives the whole variable domain KAGVTQTPRYLIKTRGQQVTLSCSPISGHRSVSWYQQTPGQGLQFLFEYFSETQRNKGNFPGRFSGRQFSNSRSEMNVSTLELGDSALYLCASSVPGQKETQYFGPGTRLLVL.

There are many counts of this clonotype. The rearrangement joins TRBV29-1 to TRBJ2-6; 9 bases align to TRBD1. CDR1 is SQVTM and CDR2 is ANQGSEA in the germline V gene. V dropped 8 bases and J dropped 2; count of bases not matched to a gene: 13. The CDR3 is made up of 17 amino acids. The CDR3 region is CSYIGDRENPGANVLTF. The CDR3 bases are TGCAGCTACATCGGGGACAGGGAAAACCCTGGGGCCAACGTCCTGACTTTC.

The genes are TRBV10-3 and TRBJ2-7, with TRBD2 matching 12 bases. Per germline, CDR1 ENHRY and CDR2 SYGVKD. V trimming: 0 bases; J trimming: 9 bases; junction bases outside the gene matches: 3. The CDR3 has 14 amino acids. CDR3 region: CAISESTSGSSQYF. The CDR3 DNA reads TGTGCCATCAGTGAGTCGACTAGCGGGAGCTCGCAGTACTTC.